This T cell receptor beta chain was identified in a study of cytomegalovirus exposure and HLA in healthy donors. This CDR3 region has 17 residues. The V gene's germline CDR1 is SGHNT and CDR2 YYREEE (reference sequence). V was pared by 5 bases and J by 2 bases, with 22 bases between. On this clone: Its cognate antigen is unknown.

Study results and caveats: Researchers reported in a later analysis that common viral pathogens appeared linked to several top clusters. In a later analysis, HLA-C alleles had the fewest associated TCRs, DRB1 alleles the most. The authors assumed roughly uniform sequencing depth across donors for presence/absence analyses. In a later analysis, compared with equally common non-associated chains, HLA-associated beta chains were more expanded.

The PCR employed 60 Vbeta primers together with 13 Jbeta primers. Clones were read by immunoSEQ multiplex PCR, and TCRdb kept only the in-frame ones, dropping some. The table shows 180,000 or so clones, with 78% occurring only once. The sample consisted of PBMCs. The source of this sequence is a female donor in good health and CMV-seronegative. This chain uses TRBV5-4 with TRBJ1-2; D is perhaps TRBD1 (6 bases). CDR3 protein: CASSSIPGQRINYGYTF. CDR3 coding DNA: TGTGCCAGCAGTTCAATTCCGGGACAAAGGATAAACTATGGCTACACCTTC.